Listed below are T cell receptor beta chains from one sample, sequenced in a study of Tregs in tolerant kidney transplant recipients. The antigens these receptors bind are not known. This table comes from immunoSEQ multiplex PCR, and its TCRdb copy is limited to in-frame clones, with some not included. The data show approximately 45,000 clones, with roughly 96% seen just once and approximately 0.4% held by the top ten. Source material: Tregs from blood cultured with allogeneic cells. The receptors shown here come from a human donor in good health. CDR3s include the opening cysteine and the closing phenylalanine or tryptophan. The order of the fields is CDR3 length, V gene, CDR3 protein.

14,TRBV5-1,CASSLEWAGNTIYF
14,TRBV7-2,CASSLSAFTGELFF
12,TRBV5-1,CASRGGADTQYF
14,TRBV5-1,CASSLAGPDSPLHF
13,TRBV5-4,CASSLFLGNEQFF
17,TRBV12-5,CASGLGPSLAGGETQYF
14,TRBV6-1,CASSFLADTDTQYF
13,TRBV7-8,CASSLGRIYGYTF
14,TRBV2,CASSDWAVNSPLHF
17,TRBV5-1,CASSLVLSTESGNTIYF
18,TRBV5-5,CASSLETGLSRTNEKLFF
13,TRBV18,CASAGTGGSEQYF
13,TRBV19,CASIGPASPGYTF
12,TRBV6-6,CASSYGDTEAFF
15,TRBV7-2,CASRRSGTEVDVLTF
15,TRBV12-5,CASGLGGASTDTQYF
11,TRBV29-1,CSVGLTDTQYF
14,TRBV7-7,CASSFDTISDTQYF
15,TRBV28,CASSHVGENYNEQFF
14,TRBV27,CASSLLGTSLAQYF
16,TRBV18,CASSPPLGQGTYEQYF
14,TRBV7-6,CASSSGTTAGGYTF
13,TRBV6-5,CATMPGSRTEAFF
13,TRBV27,CATRGQGKYEQYF
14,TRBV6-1,CASTEQDSNQPQHF
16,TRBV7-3,CASSLRARGSYNEQFF
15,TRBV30,CAWMGGGGYRSIQYF
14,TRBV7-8,CASSFSLTGTSSYF
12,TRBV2,CASSAPNVEQFF
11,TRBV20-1,CSASRPGTQYF
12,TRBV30,CAWSEGNSPLHF
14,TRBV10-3,CAIGGPYSGNTIYF
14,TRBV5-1,CASSFMDRSYEQYF
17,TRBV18,CASSPRTSGGYFNEQFF
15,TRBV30,CAWSVRGGGYQPQHF
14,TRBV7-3,CASSFQGAGYEQYF
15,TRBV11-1,CASSAPRGVSTEAFF
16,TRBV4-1,CASSQLRGGAGDTQYF
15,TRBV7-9,CASSEGPGPEEKLFF
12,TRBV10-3,CAIMGRQETQYF
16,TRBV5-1,CASSFFHRGTNEKLFF
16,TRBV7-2,CASSHPSLNIPWTQYF
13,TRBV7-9,CASSFLGTYGYTF
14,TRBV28,CASSPGTVRGEQYF
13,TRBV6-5,CASSYDSGRKLFF
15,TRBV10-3,CAISEGGTGYHEQYF
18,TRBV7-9,CASSLFLRPRWAGYGYTF